This T cell receptor beta chain derives from a study of control samples from healthy donors and cancer patients. Measured with immunoSEQ multiplex PCR; TCRdb has only the in-frame clones, and not every one. The sample yields under 130,000 clones, roughly 85% seen once. CDR3 length: 14 residues. Germline CDR1 reads SGHVS; CDR2 reads FQNEAQ. The V and J ends lost 1 base and 9 bases respectively, with 13 bases between them. Sequences were obtained from blood. This clonotype originated in a woman aged 45-65 years in good health. The chain joins TRBV7-8 to TRBJ1-5; a possible D gene is TRBD1 (6 bases). The CDR3 protein is CASSLGQGSRPQHF. CDR3 DNA: TGTGCCAGCAGCTTAGGGCAGGGGTCTCGGCCCCAGCATTTT.